This TCR beta chain was captured in a study of blood T cell repertoires in COVID-19. Sequencing used immunoSEQ multiplex PCR; TCRdb keeps in-frame clones, though not all of them. Of 300,000 to 350,000 clones in the sample, roughly 89% were seen once. This clonotype was sampled from a woman aged 18-29 years with acute COVID-19. The sample taken for sequencing was PBMCs or T cells enriched from blood (not recorded which).

The CDR3 sequence: CASSQDPARRQYF. In DNA, the CDR3 is TGTGCCAGCAGCCAAGATCCCGCCAGAAGGCAGTATTTT. This chain connects TRBV3-1 (or the pseudogene TRBV3-2) to TRBJ2-3; D is uncertain. This CDR3 is built from 13 residues. V was clipped by 0 bases and J by 11 bases, with 12 bases between them. The V gene's germline CDR1 is LGHDT and CDR2 YNNKEL (reference sequence).